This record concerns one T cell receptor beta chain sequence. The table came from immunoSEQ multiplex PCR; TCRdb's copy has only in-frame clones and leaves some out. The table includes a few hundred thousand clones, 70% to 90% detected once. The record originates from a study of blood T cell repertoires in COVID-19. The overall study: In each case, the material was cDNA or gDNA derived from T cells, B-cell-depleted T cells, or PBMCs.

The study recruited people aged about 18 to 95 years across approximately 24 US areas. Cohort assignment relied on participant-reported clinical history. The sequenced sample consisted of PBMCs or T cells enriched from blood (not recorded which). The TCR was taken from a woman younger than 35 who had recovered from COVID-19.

The DNA for the CDR3 is TGTGCCAGCAGCTTAGGGACAGCTCGTAATCAGCCCCAGCATTTT. This translates into CASSLGTARNQPQHF. This chain uses TRBV7-9 with TRBJ1-5; a weak D match, TRBD1 (6 bases). The CDR3 has 15 amino acids. Germline V gives CDR1 SEHNR, CDR2 FQNEAQ (reference sequence). V was trimmed by 1 base and J by 4 bases, leaving 11 bases between them.